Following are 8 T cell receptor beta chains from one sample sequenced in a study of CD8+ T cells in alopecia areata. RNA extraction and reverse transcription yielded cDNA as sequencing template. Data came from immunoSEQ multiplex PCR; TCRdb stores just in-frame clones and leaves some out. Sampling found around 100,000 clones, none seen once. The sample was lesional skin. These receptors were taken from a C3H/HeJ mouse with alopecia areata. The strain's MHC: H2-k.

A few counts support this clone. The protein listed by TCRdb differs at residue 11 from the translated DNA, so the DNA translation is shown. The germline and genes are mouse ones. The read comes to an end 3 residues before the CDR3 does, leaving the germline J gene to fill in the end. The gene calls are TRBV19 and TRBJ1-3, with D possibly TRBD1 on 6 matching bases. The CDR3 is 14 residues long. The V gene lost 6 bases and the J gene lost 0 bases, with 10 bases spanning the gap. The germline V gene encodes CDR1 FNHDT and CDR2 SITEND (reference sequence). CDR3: CASTEGVSGNTLYF. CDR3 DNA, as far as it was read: TGTGCCAGCACCGAGGGGGTTTCTGGAAATACG.

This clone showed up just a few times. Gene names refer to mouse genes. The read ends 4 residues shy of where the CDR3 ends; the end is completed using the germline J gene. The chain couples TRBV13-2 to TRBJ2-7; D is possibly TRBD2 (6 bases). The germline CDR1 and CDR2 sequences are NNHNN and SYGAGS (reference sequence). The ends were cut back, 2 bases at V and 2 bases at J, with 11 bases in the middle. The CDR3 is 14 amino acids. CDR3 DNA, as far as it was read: TGTGCCAGCGGTGAAGGAGACTGGACCTAT. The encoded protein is CASGEGDWTY. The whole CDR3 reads CASGEGDWTYEQYF.

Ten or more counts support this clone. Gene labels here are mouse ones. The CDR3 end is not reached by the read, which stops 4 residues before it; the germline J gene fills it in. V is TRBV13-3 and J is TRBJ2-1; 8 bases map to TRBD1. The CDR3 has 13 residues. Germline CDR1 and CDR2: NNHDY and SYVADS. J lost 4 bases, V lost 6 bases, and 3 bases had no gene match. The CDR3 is CASKRQGYAEQFF. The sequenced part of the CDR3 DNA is TGTGCCAGCAAAAGACAGGGGTATGCT.

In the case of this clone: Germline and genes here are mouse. The part of the CDR3 DNA that was read is TGTGCCAGCAGTGAGGCCTGGGGTAACTATGCT. This gives the protein CASSEAWGNYA. The entire CDR3 reads CASSEAWGNYAEQFF. The chain combines TRBV13-1 with TRBJ2-1; TRBD2 might be the D (6 bases). The read finishes 4 residues shy of the CDR3 end, and the germline J gene is used to complete it. Germline CDR1 reads NSHNY; CDR2 reads SYGAGN. The CDR3 consists of 15 residues. With 2 bases removed from V and 0 bases from J, the gap between germline ends came to 9 bases.

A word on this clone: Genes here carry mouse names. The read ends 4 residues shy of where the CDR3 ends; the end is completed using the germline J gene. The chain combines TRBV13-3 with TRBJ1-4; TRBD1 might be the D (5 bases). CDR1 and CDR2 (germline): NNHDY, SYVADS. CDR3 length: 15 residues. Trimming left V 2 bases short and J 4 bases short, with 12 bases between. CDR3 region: CASSDWTRNNERLFF. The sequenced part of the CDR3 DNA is TGTGCCAGCAGTGACTGGACAAGAAACAACGAA.

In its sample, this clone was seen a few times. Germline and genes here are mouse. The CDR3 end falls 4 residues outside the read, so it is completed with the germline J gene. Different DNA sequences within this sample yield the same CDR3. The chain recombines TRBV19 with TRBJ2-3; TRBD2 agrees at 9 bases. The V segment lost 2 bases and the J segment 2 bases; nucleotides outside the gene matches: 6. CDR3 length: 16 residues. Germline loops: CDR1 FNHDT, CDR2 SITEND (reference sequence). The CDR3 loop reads CASSISWGGVAETLYF. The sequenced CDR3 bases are TGTGCCAGCAGTATCTCCTGGGGGGGAGTTGCAGAA.

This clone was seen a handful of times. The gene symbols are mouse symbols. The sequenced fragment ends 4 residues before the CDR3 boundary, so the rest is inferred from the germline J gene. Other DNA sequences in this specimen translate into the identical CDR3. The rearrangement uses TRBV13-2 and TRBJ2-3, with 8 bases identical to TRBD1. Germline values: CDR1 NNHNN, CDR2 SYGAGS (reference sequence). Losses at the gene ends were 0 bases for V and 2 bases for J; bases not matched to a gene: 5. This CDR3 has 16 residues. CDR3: CASGDAGGRDAETLYF. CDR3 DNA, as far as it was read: TGTGCCAGCGGTGATGCAGGGGGCCGAGATGCAGAA.

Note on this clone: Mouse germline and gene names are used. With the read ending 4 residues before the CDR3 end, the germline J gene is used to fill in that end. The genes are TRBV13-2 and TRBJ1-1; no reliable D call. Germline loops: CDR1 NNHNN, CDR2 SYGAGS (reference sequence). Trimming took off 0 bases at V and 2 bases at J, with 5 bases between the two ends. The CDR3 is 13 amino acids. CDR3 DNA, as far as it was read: TGTGCCAGCGGTGATGCAGGCAACACA. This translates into CASGDAGNT. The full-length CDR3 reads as CASGDAGNTEVFF.